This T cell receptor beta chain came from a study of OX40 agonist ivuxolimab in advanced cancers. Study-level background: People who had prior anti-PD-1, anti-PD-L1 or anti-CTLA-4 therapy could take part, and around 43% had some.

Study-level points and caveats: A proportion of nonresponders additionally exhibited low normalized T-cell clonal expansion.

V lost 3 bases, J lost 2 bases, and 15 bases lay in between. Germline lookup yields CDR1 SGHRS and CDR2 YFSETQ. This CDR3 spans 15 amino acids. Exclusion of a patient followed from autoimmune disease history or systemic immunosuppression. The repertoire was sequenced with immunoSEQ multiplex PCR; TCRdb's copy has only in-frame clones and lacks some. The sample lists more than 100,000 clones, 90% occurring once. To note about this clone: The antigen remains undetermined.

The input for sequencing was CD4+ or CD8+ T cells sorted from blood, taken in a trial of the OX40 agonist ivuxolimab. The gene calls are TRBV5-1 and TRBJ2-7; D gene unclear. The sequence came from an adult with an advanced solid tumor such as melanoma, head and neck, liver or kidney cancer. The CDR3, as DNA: TGCGCCAGCAGCTCGCTTGGGTACGGAACCTACGAGCAGTACTTC. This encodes CASSSLGYGTYEQYF.